The rows below give T cell receptor beta chains drawn from one sample of a study of radiotherapy plus CTLA-4 blockade in lung cancer. Clones were read by immunoSEQ multiplex PCR, and TCRdb kept only the in-frame ones, dropping some. The repertoire holds 50,000 to 70,000 clones, with roughly 79% as singletons. Specimen: peripheral blood, collected from a patient treated with radiotherapy plus ipilimumab. All receptors come from a human donor with non-small cell lung cancer whose response to radiotherapy plus ipilimumab could not be evaluated. Both conserved end residues are part of each CDR3. Fields, in order: clone size, CDR3 length, J gene, D gene, V gene, CDR3 protein, CDR3 DNA. The D gene is left open where the match is weak. Size is omitted from some rows. Given values are once, few, many or a class for expanded clones.

. 15 TRBJ1-4 . TRBV19 CASSPLQDLREKLFF TGTGCCAGTAGTCCACTCCAGGATCTCAGGGAAAAACTGTTTTTT
. 15 TRBJ1-1 . TRBV6-6 CASTSQAVQGTEAFF TGTGCCAGCACCTCCCAGGCCGTACAGGGAACTGAAGCTTTCTTT
. 15 TRBJ2-7 . TRBV21-1 CASIPTSPCSYEQYF TGTGCCAGCATCCCGACTAGCCCCTGTTCCTACGAGCAGTACTTC
. 16 TRBJ2-5 TRBD2 TRBV7-8 CASSLAPRGSTETQYF TGTGCCAGCAGCTTAGCGCCCCGCGGGAGTACAGAGACCCAGTACTTC
once 14 TRBJ2-7 . TRBV7-9 CASSLASPSARQYF TGTGCCAGCAGCTTAGCTTCGCCTAGCGCCCGGCAGTACTTC
. 15 TRBJ2-7 TRBD1 TRBV19 CASSIVTGGSYEQYF TGTGCCAGTAGTATTGTCACAGGGGGCTCCTACGAGCAGTACTTC
. 18 TRBJ2-3 TRBD2 TRBV4-3 CASSQVGLAGGPTDTQYF TGCGCCAGCAGCCAAGTGGGACTAGCGGGAGGGCCTACAGATACGCAGTATTTT
. 14 TRBJ2-7 . TRBV7-2 CASSERGADDEQYF TGTGCCAGCAGCGAGAGAGGCGCCGACGACGAGCAGTACTTC
once 16 TRBJ2-5 . TRBV27 CASSSQLAAHQETQYF TGTGCCAGCAGCTCCCAGTTGGCAGCGCACCAAGAGACCCAGTACTTC
. 18 TRBJ2-7 . TRBV11-2 CASSFLSGVGRGSYEQYF TGTGCCAGCAGCTTTCTATCCGGCGTAGGCCGGGGATCCTACGAGCAGTACTTC
many 15 TRBJ2-7 TRBD1 TRBV4-3 CASSQDGDRNYEQYF TGCGCCAGCAGCCAAGATGGGGACAGGAACTACGAGCAGTACTTC
. 13 TRBJ1-2 . TRBV7-9 CASSPPQGRGYTF TGTGCCAGCAGCCCCCCGCAGGGGCGAGGCTACACCTTC
. 14 TRBJ1-6 TRBD1 TRBV7-9 CASSPRGPRSPLHF TGTGCCAGCAGCCCAAGGGGGCCACGTTCACCCCTCCACTTT
. 16 TRBJ1-1 TRBD1 TRBV15 CATSRPGGQANTEAFF TGTGCCACCAGCAGACCTGGAGGACAGGCGAACACTGAAGCTTTCTTT
. 17 TRBJ1-6 TRBD1 TRBV7-2 CASSLALAGGHNSPLHF TGTGCCAGCAGCTTAGCGCTGGCAGGGGGTCATAATTCACCCCTCCACTTT
. 15 TRBJ1-1 . TRBV27 CASSLSPMVNTEAFF TGTGCCAGCAGTTTGAGCCCAATGGTGAACACTGAAGCTTTCTTT
. 16 TRBJ2-3 . TRBV28 CASSSLRQASTDTQYF TGTGCCAGCAGTTCACTACGACAGGCTAGCACAGATACGCAGTATTTT
. 13 TRBJ2-7 . TRBV10-3 CAIRPDSSYEQYF TGTGCCATCAGGCCGGACAGTTCCTACGAGCAGTACTTC
once 15 TRBJ1-6 . TRBV7-2 CASSLADSRNSPLHF TGTGCCAGCAGCTTAGCGGACAGCAGAAATTCACCCCTCCACTTT
. 13 TRBJ2-7 . TRBV5-4 CASSLDLGDEQYF TGTGCCAGCAGCTTGGACCTCGGGGACGAGCAGTACTTC
few 16 TRBJ1-5 . TRBV19 CASSFSWGGGNQPQHF TGTGCCAGTAGTTTCTCCTGGGGGGGTGGGAATCAGCCCCAGCATTTT
. 16 TRBJ1-4 TRBD1 TRBV10-3 CAISSTGQGGNEKLFF TGTGCCATCAGTTCCACCGGACAGGGGGGCAATGAAAAACTGTTTTTT
. 12 TRBJ2-3 . TRBV7-2 CASSLYTDTQYF TGTGCCAGCAGCCTATACACAGATACGCAGTATTTT
. 19 TRBJ2-6 TRBD2 TRBV4-1 CASSLGLAGGFSGANVLTF TGCGCCAGCAGCCTTGGACTAGCGGGAGGGTTCTCTGGGGCCAACGTCCTGACTTTC
medium-sized 16 TRBJ1-1 TRBD1 TRBV5-1 CASSLRQGLRGTEAFF TGCGCCAGCAGCTTAAGACAGGGCCTGAGAGGTACTGAAGCTTTCTTT
. 14 TRBJ1-1 . TRBV10-1 CASSRQVSNTEAFF TGCGCCAGCAGCCGACAGGTCTCGAACACTGAAGCTTTCTTT
. 14 TRBJ2-1 TRBD1 TRBV6-5 CASSYPGQGEKQFF TGTGCCAGCAGTTACCCGGGACAGGGGGAAAAGCAGTTCTTC
. 16 TRBJ1-3 . TRBV9 CASSVAAQGTGNTIYF TGTGCCAGCAGCGTAGCTGCCCAGGGGACTGGAAACACCATATATTTT
. 14 TRBJ2-7 . TRBV21-1 CASSKHGQFYEQYF TGTGCCAGCAGCAAACACGGACAGTTCTACGAGCAGTACTTC
. 13 TRBJ2-1 TRBD1 TRBV30 CAWRTGGAPTMFF TGTGCCTGGAGGACAGGGGGCGCCCCGACGATGTTCTTC
. 15 TRBJ2-1 TRBD2 TRBV7-2 CASTPSGSTYNEQFF TGTGCCAGCACCCCCAGCGGGAGCACCTACAATGAGCAGTTCTTC
. 15 TRBJ2-7 . TRBV5-1 CASSLSTESFYEQYF TGCGCCAGCAGCTTGTCGACAGAAAGCTTTTACGAGCAGTACTTC
. 14 TRBJ1-1 . TRBV6-1 CASSDRQRTPEAFF TGTGCCAGCAGTGATCGACAGAGGACCCCTGAAGCTTTCTTT
. 14 TRBJ1-1 . TRBV2 CASLGQRVNTEAFF TGTGCCAGCCTCGGACAGAGGGTGAACACTGAAGCTTTCTTT
. 15 TRBJ2-1 . TRBV5-4 CASSLKNVGENEQFF TGTGCCAGCAGCTTGAAAAATGTGGGCGAGAATGAGCAGTTCTTC